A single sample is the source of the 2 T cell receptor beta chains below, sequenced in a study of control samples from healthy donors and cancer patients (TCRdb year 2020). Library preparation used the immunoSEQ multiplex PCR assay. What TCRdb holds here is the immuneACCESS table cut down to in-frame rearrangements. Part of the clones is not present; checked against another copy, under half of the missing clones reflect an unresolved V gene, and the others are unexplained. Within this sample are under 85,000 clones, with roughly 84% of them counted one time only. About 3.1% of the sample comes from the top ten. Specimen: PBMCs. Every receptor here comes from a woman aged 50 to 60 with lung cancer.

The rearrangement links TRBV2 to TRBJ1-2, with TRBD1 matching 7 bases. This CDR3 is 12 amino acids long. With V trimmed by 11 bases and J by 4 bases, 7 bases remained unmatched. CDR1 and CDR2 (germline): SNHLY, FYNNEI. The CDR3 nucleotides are TGTGCCGGACAGGCGGGGGCCTATGGCTACACCTTC. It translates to CAGQAGAYGYTF.

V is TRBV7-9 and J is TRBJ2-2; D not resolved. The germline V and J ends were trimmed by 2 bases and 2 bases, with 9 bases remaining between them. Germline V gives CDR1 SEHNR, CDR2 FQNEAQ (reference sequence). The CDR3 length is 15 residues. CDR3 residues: CASSLQAPNTGELFF. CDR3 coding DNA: TGTGCCAGCAGCTTACAGGCACCAAACACCGGGGAGCTGTTTTTT.